One and the same sample provided the 27 T cell receptor beta chains below, sequenced in a study of T cell changes during pregnancy in multiple sclerosis. Profiling relied on immunoSEQ multiplex PCR, and the TCRdb table lists in-frame clones only, not all of them. The sample includes roughly 70,000 clones, 90% seen only once; the top ten take around 1.4%. The input for sequencing was peripheral blood, taken in the third trimester of pregnancy. These TCRs come from a female donor with multiple sclerosis, enrolled in a pregnancy study.

The gene calls are TRBV6-1 and TRBJ1-3; D gene ambiguous. Trimming removed 6 bases at V and 4 bases at J, with 13 bases between. Looked up from germline, CDR1 is MNHNS and CDR2 is SASEGT. CDR3 length: 14 amino acids. CDR3 DNA sequence: TGTGCCAGCAGGCCCCGGGGTCTCGGAAACACCATATATTTT. It codes for CASRPRGLGNTIYF.

Here the CDR3 DNA reads TGCGCCAGCAGTCAAGGAGGCGAAGCTTTCTTT. Amino acid sequence: CASSQGGEAFF. This chain connects TRBV23-1 to TRBJ1-1; no clear D gene. TRBV23-1 is treated as an ORF (open reading frame) with a function not yet certain. The CDR3 covers 11 residues. V dropped 2 bases and J dropped 8 bases, with 6 bases sitting between them.

CDR3 nucleotides: TGTGCCAGCTCACCGGGTGAGAGCCAACAAGGGGCGTCCGAGCAGTACTTC. It specifies CASSPGESQQGASEQYF. The V gene is TRBV18, the J gene TRBJ2-7, with D possibly matching TRBD1 (5 bases). This CDR3 is built from 17 residues. Deletions cut 3 bases from V and 6 bases from J, with 24 bases between. Germline V gene data show CDR1 as KGHSH and CDR2 as LQKENI.

The J gene is TRBJ1-1, the V gene TRBV29-1, with a tentative D call TRBD1 (6 bases). Trimming removed 5 bases at V and 6 bases at J, with 13 bases between. This CDR3 is 12 amino acids long. The germline gives CDR1 SQVTM, CDR2 ANQGSEA. CDR3 nucleotide sequence: TGCAGCGTTAACAGGGTTGGCGCTGAAGCTTTCTTT. Its protein is CSVNRVGAEAFF.

V is TRBV4-1 and J is TRBJ1-3; D not resolved. V was shortened by 0 bases and J by 3 bases, with 9 bases between the two germline ends. There are 15 residues in the CDR3. Germline values: CDR1 MGHRA, CDR2 YSYEKL. The CDR3 bases are TGCGCCAGCAGCCAAGATCGGCAGGTTGGAAACACCATATATTTT. This gives the protein CASSQDRQVGNTIYF.

On this clone: One junction end does not reproduce the germline sequence, and a read error may be involved. The CDR3 is CASSVAGGGTGELFF. CDR3 DNA sequence: TGTGCCAGCAGCGTAGCGGGAGGTGGGACCGGGGAGCTGTTTTTT. The chain is built from TRBV7-9 and TRBJ2-2; 10 bases are shared with TRBD2. The CDR3 contains 15 residues. Germline CDR1 reads SEHNR; CDR2 reads FQNEAQ (reference sequence).

J is TRBJ1-2 and V is TRBV30; D is unresolved. Germline V CDR1 and CDR2: GTSNPN, SVGIG (reference sequence). This CDR3 has 13 amino acids. V lost 0 bases, J lost 7 bases, and 12 bases lay in between. The CDR3 sequence is CAWSVRFGGGYTF. CDR3 in DNA: TGTGCCTGGAGTGTACGATTCGGCGGTGGCTACACCTTC.

The chain uses TRBV7-9 and TRBJ1-1, with TRBD1 as a possible D gene (5 bases). Germline V gene lookup returns CDR1 SEHNR and CDR2 FQNEAQ (reference sequence). V was trimmed by 1 base and J by 8 bases, leaving 17 bases between them. This CDR3 is 15 amino acids long. The CDR3 loop is CASSLEPGGISEAFF. In nucleotides, the CDR3 is TGTGCCAGCAGCTTAGAGCCCGGGGGTATTTCGGAAGCTTTCTTT.

The chain carries TRBV4-3 and TRBJ2-7; 7 nucleotides line up with TRBD1. This CDR3 is built from 16 residues. V lost 4 bases, J lost 7 bases, and 16 bases stayed unmatched. Germline CDR1 and CDR2: LGHNA and YSLEER. The CDR3 loop is CASSRLPTGLPGEQYF. The CDR3 coding sequence is TGCGCCAGCAGCCGATTACCGACAGGGCTTCCCGGGGAGCAGTACTTC.

This clone was observed once. The chain links TRBV4-2 to TRBJ2-1; 7 positions match TRBD2. Germline V gene data show CDR1 as LGHNA and CDR2 as YNFKEQ. There are 16 residues in the CDR3. Trimming cost V 0 bases and J 7 bases; bases outside gene matches: 9. CDR3 residues: CASSQDISGVQNEQFF. The CDR3 DNA reads as TGTGCCAGCAGCCAAGATATCAGCGGGGTCCAAAATGAGCAGTTCTTC.

This chain uses TRBV21-1 with TRBJ1-4; TRBD1 is the table's D call, not checked against the DNA. TRBV21-1 is a pseudogene segment. This CDR3 is built from 19 residues. CDR3 DNA sequence: TGTGCCAGCAGCAAGGACAGTAATCGTACCAGTCGCACTAATGAAAAACTGTTTTTT. Translation: CASSKDSNRTSRTNEKLFF.

The J gene is TRBJ2-3, the V gene TRBV5-6; the D is unclear. The CDR3 has 12 residues. Per the germline V gene, CDR1 is SGHDT and CDR2 is YYEEEE. The V gene lost 6 bases and the J gene lost 5 bases, with 10 bases spanning the gap. CDR3: CASTFAGDTQYF. The CDR3 bases are TGTGCCAGCACCTTCGCCGGAGATACGCAGTATTTT.

The chain couples TRBV19 to TRBJ2-3, with 7 bases that match TRBD2. After removal of 7 bases from V and 2 bases from J, the junction contained 9 bases not matched to a gene. This CDR3 comprises 15 residues. The V gene's germline CDR1 is LNHDA and CDR2 SQIVND (reference sequence). The CDR3 DNA reads as TGTGCCAGTAACCCGGGGCTAGCGGACACAGATACGCAGTATTTT. Translated: CASNPGLADTDTQYF. The full variable domain, rest sourced from reference TRBV19 and TRBJ2-3, is DGGITQSPKYLFRKEGQNVTLSCEQNLNHDAMYWYRQDPGQGLRLIYYSQIVNDFQKGDIAEGYSVSREKKESFPLTVTSAQKNPTAFYLCASNPGLADTDTQYFGPGTRLTVL.

CDR3 sequence (DNA): TGTGCCAGCAGTGGCGGGAGGGCCGACACCGGGGAGCTGTTTTTT. This translates into CASSGGRADTGELFF. The chain recombines TRBV2 with TRBJ2-2; 9 bases line up with TRBD2. The CDR3 has 15 amino acids. Germline V gene data show CDR1 as SNHLY and CDR2 as FYNNEI. V shed 4 bases and J 3 bases; nucleotides not matched to a gene: 3.

This clone has only one observation. CDR3 bases: TGTGCCAGTAGTATAGGCGCCCGGGAGTGGGGAGAGACCCAGTACTTC. The encoded protein is CASSIGAREWGETQYF. The chain couples TRBV19 to TRBJ2-5, with D possibly matching TRBD2 (6 bases). Germline assignment: CDR1 LNHDA and CDR2 SQIVND (reference sequence). V was pared by 1 base and J by 4 bases, with 16 bases between. The CDR3 is made up of 16 amino acids.

This clone was seen more than once but under ten times. The V and J genes are TRBV7-3 and TRBJ1-2; TRBD1 matches 8 bases. Germline values: CDR1 SGHTA, CDR2 FQGTGA. The ends lost 5 bases at V and 7 bases at J; junction bases unmatched: 6. This CDR3 is 13 amino acids long. CDR3 residues: CASSPQGAGGYTF. CDR3 nucleotide sequence: TGTGCCAGCAGCCCTCAGGGGGCAGGTGGCTACACCTTC.

J is TRBJ1-1 and V is TRBV7-7; 8 bases agree with TRBD1. J gave up 0 bases and V 2 bases, and 11 bases lay outside the gene matches. Germline V gene data show CDR1 as SSHAT and CDR2 as FNYEAQ (reference sequence). This CDR3 has 18 residues. The CDR3 coding sequence is TGTGCCAGCAGCTTATGGGCAGGGGGCGATGACATGAACACTGAAGCTTTCTTT. Translated, it gives CASSLWAGGDDMNTEAFF.

V usage is TRBV7-6 and J usage is TRBJ2-7; 10 nucleotides line up with TRBD2. Germline V lookup: CDR1 SGHVS, CDR2 FNYEAQ. The trim removed 5 bases at V and 6 bases at J, leaving 13 bases unmatched. This CDR3 has 16 residues. CDR3 sequence (DNA): TGTGCCAGCAGCCCACACCTAGCGGGAGAAGTCAGCGAGCAGTACTTC. Translation: CASSPHLAGEVSEQYF. The entire variable domain, with the rest obtained from reference TRBV7-6 and TRBJ2-7, is as follows: GAGVSQSPRYKVTKRGQDVALRCDPISGHVSLYWYRQALGQGPEFLTYFNYEAQQDKSGLPNDRFSAERPEGSISTLTIQRTEQRDSAMYRCASSPHLAGEVSEQYFGPGTRLTVT.

This clone was picked up one time. The chain combines TRBV10-3 with TRBJ1-2, with D possibly being TRBD1 (5 bases). Looked up from germline, CDR1 is ENHRY and CDR2 is SYGVKD. Trimming left V 0 bases short and J 1 base short, with 12 bases between. CDR3 size: 16 residues. As DNA, the CDR3 is TGTGCCATCAGTGAGTCGGAGGGGAAGAATAACTATGGCTACACCTTC. Protein product: CAISESEGKNNYGYTF.

The V and J genes are TRBV6-1 and TRBJ1-3; possible D gene TRBD1, 5 bases. V was pared by 0 bases and J by 3 bases, with 6 bases between. The V gene's germline CDR1 is MNHNS and CDR2 SASEGT. The CDR3 runs 14 residues. CDR3 sequence: CASSEATVGNTIYF. The CDR3, as DNA: TGTGCCAGCAGTGAAGCGACAGTTGGAAACACCATATATTTT.

The chain recombines TRBV19 with TRBJ1-1, with D tentatively TRBD1 (5 bases). The CDR3 runs 14 residues. Germline-derived CDR1 and CDR2 are LNHDA and SQIVND (reference sequence). The V end was cut by 1 base, the J end by 1 base, with 7 bases between. The CDR3 sequence: CASSIVDRNTEAFF. CDR3 in DNA: TGTGCCAGTAGTATAGTTGACAGGAACACTGAAGCTTTCTTT.

The gene calls are TRBV19 and TRBJ2-1, with no clear D. Between the trimmed V and J ends, which lost 4 bases and 5 bases, there was a span of 9 bases. The germline CDR1 and CDR2 sequences are LNHDA and SQIVND (reference sequence). This CDR3 has 13 amino acids. The chain's CDR3 is CASSNWQDNEQFF. DNA for the CDR3: TGTGCCAGTAGTAACTGGCAGGACAATGAGCAGTTCTTC.

J is TRBJ2-7 and V is TRBV6-5; D possibly corresponds to TRBD2 (5 bases). CDR3 length: 16 amino acids. Germline assignment: CDR1 MNHEY and CDR2 SVGAGI. Trimming pared 0 bases from V and 2 bases from J, leaving 14 bases between. The CDR3 is CASSYSKAWTAYEQYF. The CDR3 bases are TGTGCCAGCAGTTACTCAAAAGCGTGGACTGCCTACGAGCAGTACTTC.

This chain joins TRBV7-8 and TRBJ1-1, with D tentatively TRBD1 (6 bases). The CDR3 sequence is 13 residues long. V was pared by 7 bases and J by 7 bases, with 16 bases between. From germline, CDR1 is SGHVS and CDR2 FQNEAQ. CDR3 DNA: TGTGCCAGCACCCCCGGGGGGGGGCTTGAAGCTTTCTTT. This sequence encodes CASTPGGGLEAFF.

The chain uses TRBV19 and TRBJ2-1, with no clear D. The CDR3 consists of 11 residues. The germline V gene encodes CDR1 LNHDA and CDR2 SQIVND (reference sequence). Trimming took 2 bases from V and 7 from J, leaving 3 bases between them. The CDR3 bases are TGTGCCAGTAGTATACAGAATGAGCAGTTCTTC. It is translated as CASSIQNEQFF.

The rearrangement links TRBV27 to TRBJ2-7, with D perhaps TRBD1 (7 bases). The germline CDR1 and CDR2 sequences are MNHEY and SMNVEV (reference sequence). V was clipped by 6 bases and J by 3 bases, with 15 bases between them. The CDR3 is 14 amino acids. As DNA, the CDR3 is TGTGCCAGCAGAATCGCGGGACAGCTCTACGAGCAGTACTTC. Its translation: CASRIAGQLYEQYF.

CDR3 residues: CASRPTGYGTEAFF. CDR3 nucleotides: TGTGCCAGCAGGCCCACAGGGTATGGCACTGAAGCTTTCTTT. The chain links TRBV6-1 to TRBJ1-1; D might be TRBD1 (6 bases). Germline V gene data show CDR1 as MNHNS and CDR2 as SASEGT. With 6 bases removed from V and 4 bases from J, the gap between germline ends came to 15 bases. The CDR3 totals 14 residues.